The rows below give T cell receptor beta chains drawn from one sample of a study of T cell changes during pregnancy in multiple sclerosis. TCRdb's copy holds only in-frame clones and misses some; the assay was immunoSEQ multiplex PCR. The sample has approximately 65,000 clones; 95% to 97% are singletons. The sample here was CD8+ T cells from peripheral blood mononuclear cells, taken after pregnancy. Every receptor here comes from a female donor with multiple sclerosis, enrolled in a pregnancy study. CDR3s include the opening cysteine and the closing phenylalanine or tryptophan. The order of the fields is D gene, J gene, clone size, V gene, CDR3 protein, CDR3 DNA. A D gene is named only where the DNA matches it firmly. The listing skips clone size in some rows; elsewhere it reads once, few, many or a size class.

>-|TRBJ2-7|once|TRBV19
CASSTHGTRSGEQYF
TGTGCCAGTAGTACCCACGGGACGAGAAGCGGGGAGCAGTACTTC
>-|TRBJ2-7|-|TRBV28
CASSDSYEQYF
TGTGCCAGCAGCGACAGCTACGAGCAGTACTTC
>-|TRBJ2-7|-|TRBV27
CASSIQGRRTYEQYF
TGTGCCAGCAGTATACAGGGGAGGAGGACCTACGAGCAGTACTTC
>-|TRBJ2-3|-|TRBV4-2
CASSQDKRKAGASTDTQYF
TGTGCCAGCAGCCAAGATAAGCGCAAAGCGGGCGCTTCGACAGATACGCAGTATTTT
>-|TRBJ2-2|-|TRBV28
CASSQGLGGTGELFF
TGTGCCAGCAGCCAGGGCCTCGGCGGCACCGGGGAGCTGTTTTTT
>TRBD1|TRBJ2-2|-|TRBV9
CASSIPGQGGVNGELFF
TGTGCCAGCAGCATTCCTGGACAGGGCGGCGTGAACGGGGAGCTGTTTTTT
>-|TRBJ1-1|-|TRBV11-3
CASSVQAAGEAFF
TGTGCCAGCAGCGTACAGGCAGCCGGAGAAGCTTTCTTT
>-|TRBJ1-2|-|TRBV10-3
CAISEAGIVGNYGYTF
TGTGCCATCAGTGAAGCGGGGATAGTTGGGAACTATGGCTACACCTTC
>TRBD2|TRBJ2-1|-|TRBV27
CASSLSAGAFNEQFF
TGTGCCAGCAGTTTATCTGCGGGAGCTTTCAATGAGCAGTTCTTC
>-|TRBJ1-5|-|TRBV4-1
CASSQDLTEFNQPQHF
TGCGCCAGCAGCCAAGATTTGACAGAGTTCAATCAGCCCCAGCATTTT
>TRBD1|TRBJ1-1|-|TRBV7-9
CASSITGDGTEAFF
TGTGCCAGCAGCATAACAGGGGACGGCACTGAAGCTTTCTTT
>TRBD2|TRBJ2-1|-|TRBV5-5
CASSHQGLAGGEEQFF
TGTGCCAGCAGCCACCAGGGACTAGCGGGAGGAGAGGAGCAGTTCTTC
>-|TRBJ2-4|-|TRBV5-4
CASSVLEDRAKNIQYF
TGTGCCAGCAGCGTTCTCGAGGATAGAGCCAAAAACATTCAGTACTTC
>-|TRBJ1-2|-|TRBV19
CASRSVPHFPFDGYTF
TGTGCCAGTAGATCCGTGCCCCACTTTCCTTTTGATGGCTACACCTTC
>-|TRBJ2-1|-|TRBV29-1
CSALTGQFF
TGCAGCGCCCTCACGGGGCAGTTCTTC
>TRBD2|TRBJ2-7|-|TRBV19
CASSSSASGFYEQYF
TGTGCCAGTAGTTCCTCGGCTAGCGGGTTCTACGAGCAGTACTTC
>TRBD1|TRBJ2-5|-|TRBV6-5
CASSYGTVQETQYF
TGTGCCAGCAGTTACGGGACAGTCCAAGAGACCCAGTACTTC
>-|TRBJ2-3|-|TRBV7-8
CASLPLDRRTDTQYF
TGTGCCAGCCTCCCATTGGACAGACGCACAGATACGCAGTATTTT
>TRBD1|TRBJ1-1|-|TRBV29-1
CGDRVMNTEAFF
TGTGGGGACAGGGTCATGAACACTGAAGCTTTCTTT
>-|TRBJ2-2|-|TRBV19
CASSYRQLTGELFF
TGTGCCAGTAGTTATAGACAACTCACCGGGGAGCTGTTTTTT
>-|TRBJ2-7|-|TRBV6-5
CASSKDRPYEQYF
TGTGCCAGCAGCAAGGACAGACCCTACGAGCAGTACTTC
>-|TRBJ2-7|-|TRBV10-1
CASRSGEYRIWEQYF
TGCGCCAGCCGGAGTGGCGAGTACCGAATCTGGGAGCAGTACTTC
>TRBD1|TRBJ1-5|-|TRBV27
CASSLTGGDQPQHF
TGTGCCAGCAGTTTAACAGGGGGGGATCAGCCCCAGCATTTT
>-|TRBJ1-1|-|TRBV6-5
CASSYGEHEAFF
TGTGCCAGCAGTTACGGTGAGCATGAAGCTTTCTTT
>-|TRBJ2-1|-|TRBV5-6
CASSLKVAVPFTNEQFF
TGTGCCAGCAGCTTGAAGGTAGCGGTACCTTTTACCAATGAGCAGTTCTTC
>TRBD2|TRBJ2-1|once|TRBV28
CASSLSGGGWDEQFF
TGTGCCAGCAGTTTATCGGGGGGGGGCTGGGATGAGCAGTTCTTC
>TRBD1|TRBJ1-1|-|TRBV9
CASSVGQGNTEAFF
TGTGCCAGCAGCGTCGGACAGGGCAACACTGAAGCTTTCTTT
>-|TRBJ1-4|-|TRBV2
CASSEVGALATNEKLFF
TGTGCCAGCAGTGAAGTGGGGGCCCTTGCAACTAATGAAAAACTGTTTTTT
>-|TRBJ2-5|-|TRBV19
CASSLGRGRGETQYF
TGTGCCAGTAGCCTAGGTCGGGGGAGAGGAGAGACCCAGTACTTC
>-|TRBJ1-1|-|TRBV9
CASSVDRMNTEAFF
TGTGCCAGCAGCGTAGACAGAATGAACACTGAAGCTTTCTTT
>TRBD1|TRBJ2-2|-|TRBV7-9
CASSPPGQGALIITGELFF
TGTGCCAGCAGCCCACCGGGACAGGGGGCCTTAATAATCACCGGGGAGCTGTTTTTT
>TRBD1|TRBJ2-7|-|TRBV5-1
CASRFGQGSEQYF
TGCGCCAGCAGGTTCGGACAGGGGAGCGAGCAGTACTTC
>-|TRBJ1-1|-|TRBV5-6
CASSLAKLATEAFF
TGTGCCAGCAGCTTGGCCAAGTTGGCCACTGAAGCTTTCTTT
>-|TRBJ2-7|-|TRBV27
CASSFALSGLYEQYF
TGTGCCAGCAGTTTCGCGCTTAGCGGACTCTACGAGCAGTACTTC